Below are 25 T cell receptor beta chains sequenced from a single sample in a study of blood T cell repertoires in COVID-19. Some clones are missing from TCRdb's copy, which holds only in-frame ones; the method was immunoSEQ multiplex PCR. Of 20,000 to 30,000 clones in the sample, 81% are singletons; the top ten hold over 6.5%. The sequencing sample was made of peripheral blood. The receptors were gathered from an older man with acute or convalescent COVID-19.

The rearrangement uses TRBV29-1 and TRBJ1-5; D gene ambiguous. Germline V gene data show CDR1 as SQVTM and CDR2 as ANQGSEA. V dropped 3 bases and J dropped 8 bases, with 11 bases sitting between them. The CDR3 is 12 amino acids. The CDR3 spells CSVERGNEPQHF. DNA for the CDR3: TGCAGCGTTGAGAGAGGGAATGAGCCCCAGCATTTT.

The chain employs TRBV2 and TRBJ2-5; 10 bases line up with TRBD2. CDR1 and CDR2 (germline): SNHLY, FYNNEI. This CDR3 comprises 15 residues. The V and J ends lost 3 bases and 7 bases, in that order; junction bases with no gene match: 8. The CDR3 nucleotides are TGTGCCAGCAGTGAGAGCGGGGGGGCTTTGGTGACCCAGTACTTC. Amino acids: CASSESGGALVTQYF.

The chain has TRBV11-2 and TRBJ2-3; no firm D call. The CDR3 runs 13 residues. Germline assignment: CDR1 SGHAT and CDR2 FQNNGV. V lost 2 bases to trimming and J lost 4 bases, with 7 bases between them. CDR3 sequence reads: CASSLSGPDTQYF. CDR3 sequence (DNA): TGTGCCAGCAGCTTAAGTGGGCCAGATACGCAGTATTTT.

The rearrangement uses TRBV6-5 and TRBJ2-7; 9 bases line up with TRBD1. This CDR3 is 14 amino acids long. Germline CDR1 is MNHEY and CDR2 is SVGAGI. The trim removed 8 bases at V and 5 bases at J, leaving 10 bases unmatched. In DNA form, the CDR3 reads TGTGCCAGCGGAAATGGACAGGGGTACAACGAGCAGTACTTC. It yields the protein CASGNGQGYNEQYF.

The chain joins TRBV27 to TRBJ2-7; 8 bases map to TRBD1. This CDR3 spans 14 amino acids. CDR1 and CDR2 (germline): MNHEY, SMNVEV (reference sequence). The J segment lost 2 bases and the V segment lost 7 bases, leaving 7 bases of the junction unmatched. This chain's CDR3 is CASKRQGIAYEQYF. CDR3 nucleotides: TGTGCCAGCAAACGACAGGGGATTGCCTACGAGCAGTACTTC.

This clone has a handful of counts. The DNA for the CDR3 is TGTGCCACCAGTGAGGGCCAGGGGGTCAGGGGCCAGTACTTC. Amino acids: CATSEGQGVRGQYF. This chain connects TRBV24-1 to TRBJ2-5; 7 bases are shared with TRBD1. With 4 bases clipped from V and 10 bases from J, the junction kept 11 bases outside the gene matches. Germline CDR1 KGHDR, CDR2 SFDVKD. The CDR3 extends over 14 amino acids.

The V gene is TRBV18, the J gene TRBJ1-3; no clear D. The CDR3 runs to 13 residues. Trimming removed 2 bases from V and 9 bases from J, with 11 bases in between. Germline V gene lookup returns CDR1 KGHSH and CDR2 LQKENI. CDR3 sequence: CASSPSERSTIYF. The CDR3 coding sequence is TGTGCCAGCTCACCATCCGAGCGGAGCACCATATATTTT. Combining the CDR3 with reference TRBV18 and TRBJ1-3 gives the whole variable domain NAGVMQNPRHLVRRRGQEARLRCSPMKGHSHVYWYRQLPEEGLKFMVYLQKENIIDESGMPKERFSAEFPKEGPSILRIQQVVRGDSAAYFCASSPSERSTIYFGEGSWLTVV.

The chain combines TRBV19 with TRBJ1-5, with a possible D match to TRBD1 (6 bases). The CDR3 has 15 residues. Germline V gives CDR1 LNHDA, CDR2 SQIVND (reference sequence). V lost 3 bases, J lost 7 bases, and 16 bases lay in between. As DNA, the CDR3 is TGTGCCAGTAGTATGAAGGCAGGGGTACAACAGCCCCAGCATTTT. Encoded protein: CASSMKAGVQQPQHF. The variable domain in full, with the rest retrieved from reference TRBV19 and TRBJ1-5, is DGGITQSPKYLFRKEGQNVTLSCEQNLNHDAMYWYRQDPGQGLRLIYYSQIVNDFQKGDIAEGYSVSREKKESFPLTVTSAQKNPTAFYLCASSMKAGVQQPQHFGDGTRLSIL.

CDR3 sequence (DNA): TGCAGCGCCCAAAAACAGGGCAACACTGAAGCTTTCTTT. Its protein is CSAQKQGNTEAFF. The rearrangement links TRBV29-1 to TRBJ1-1; maybe TRBD1 (6 bases). This CDR3 is built from 13 residues. Deletions cut 7 bases from V and 2 bases from J, with 14 bases between. CDR1 is SQVTM and CDR2 is ANQGSEA in the germline V gene.

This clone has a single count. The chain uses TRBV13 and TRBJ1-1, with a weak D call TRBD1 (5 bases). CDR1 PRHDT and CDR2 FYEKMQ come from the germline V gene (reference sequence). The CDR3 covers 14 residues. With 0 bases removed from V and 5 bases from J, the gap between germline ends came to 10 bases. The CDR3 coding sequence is TGTGCCAGCAGCTTAGGAAAAGGGGCTACTGAAGCTTTCTTT. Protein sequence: CASSLGKGATEAFF.

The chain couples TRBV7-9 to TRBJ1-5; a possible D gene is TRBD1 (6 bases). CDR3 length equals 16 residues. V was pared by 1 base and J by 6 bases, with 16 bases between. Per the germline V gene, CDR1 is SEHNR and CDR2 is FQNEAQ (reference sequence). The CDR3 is CASSLVRAQGSQPQHF. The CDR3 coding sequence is TGTGCCAGCAGCTTAGTTCGGGCCCAGGGGAGTCAGCCCCAGCATTTT.

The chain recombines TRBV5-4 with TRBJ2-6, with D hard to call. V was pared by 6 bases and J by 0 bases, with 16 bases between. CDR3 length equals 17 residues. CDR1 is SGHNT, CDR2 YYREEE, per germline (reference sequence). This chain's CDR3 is CASTPTSSLSGANVLTF. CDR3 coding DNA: TGTGCCAGCACCCCGACAAGCTCCCTCTCTGGGGCCAACGTCCTGACTTTC.

The CDR3 region has the DNA TGTGCCAGTAGTATCGGACAGGGGGTCCGGGTAATGCATTTT. It translates to CASSIGQGVRVMHF. The genes are TRBV19 and TRBJ1-5; TRBD1 matches 10 bases. CDR1 and CDR2 from the germline V gene are LNHDA and SQIVND (reference sequence). The CDR3 totals 14 residues. The J segment lost 15 bases and the V segment lost 3 bases, leaving 11 bases of the junction unmatched.

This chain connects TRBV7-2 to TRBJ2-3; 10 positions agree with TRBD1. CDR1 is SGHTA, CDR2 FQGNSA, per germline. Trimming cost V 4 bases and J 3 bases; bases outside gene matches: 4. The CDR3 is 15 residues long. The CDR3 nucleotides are TGTGCCAGCAGCTCGACAGGGGGCATGACAGATACGCAGTATTTT. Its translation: CASSSTGGMTDTQYF. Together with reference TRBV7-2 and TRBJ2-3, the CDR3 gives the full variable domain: GAGVSQSPSNKVTEKGKDVELRCDPISGHTALYWYRQSLGQGLEFLIYFQGNSAPDKSGLPSDRFSAERTGGSVSTLTIQRTQQEDSAVYLCASSSTGGMTDTQYFGPGTRLTVL.

The CDR3 is CASSLQGNQGYTF. The CDR3 DNA reads as TGTGCCAGCAGCCTACAGGGAAATCAAGGCTACACCTTC. V usage is TRBV3-1 (or the pseudogene TRBV3-2) and J usage is TRBJ1-2, with TRBD1 as a possible D gene (6 bases). In germline, CDR1 is LGHDT, CDR2 YNNKEL (reference sequence). The CDR3 consists of 13 residues. V was pared by 4 bases and J by 8 bases, with 14 bases between.

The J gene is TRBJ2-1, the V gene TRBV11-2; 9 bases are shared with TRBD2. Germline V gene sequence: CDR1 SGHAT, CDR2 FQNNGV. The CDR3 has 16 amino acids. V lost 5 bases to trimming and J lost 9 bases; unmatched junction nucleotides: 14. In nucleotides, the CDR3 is TGTGCCAGCAGCCTGGCTGGCGGGAGGGCCGATAGTGAGCAGTTCTTC. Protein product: CASSLAGGRADSEQFF.

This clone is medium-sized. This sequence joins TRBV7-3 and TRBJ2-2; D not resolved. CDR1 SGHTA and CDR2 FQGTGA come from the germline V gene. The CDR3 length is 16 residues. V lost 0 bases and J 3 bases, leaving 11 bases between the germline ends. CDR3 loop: CASSLTGLQDTGELFF. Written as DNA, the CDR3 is TGTGCCAGCAGCTTAACCGGCCTTCAGGACACCGGGGAGCTGTTTTTT.

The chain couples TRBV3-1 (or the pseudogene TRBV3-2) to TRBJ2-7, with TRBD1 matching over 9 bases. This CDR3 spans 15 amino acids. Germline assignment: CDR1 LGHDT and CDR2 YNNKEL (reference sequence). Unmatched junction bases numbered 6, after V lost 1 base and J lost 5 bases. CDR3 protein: CASSQAGTGNNEQYF. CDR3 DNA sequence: TGTGCCAGCAGCCAAGCGGGGACAGGGAACAACGAGCAGTACTTC.

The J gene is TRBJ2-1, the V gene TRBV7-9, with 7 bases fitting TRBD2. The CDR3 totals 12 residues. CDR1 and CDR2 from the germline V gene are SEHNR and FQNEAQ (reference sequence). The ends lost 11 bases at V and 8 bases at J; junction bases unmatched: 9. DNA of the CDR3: TGTGCCGGGAGGGCGGTAGGGGATGAGCAGTTCTTC. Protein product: CAGRAVGDEQFF.

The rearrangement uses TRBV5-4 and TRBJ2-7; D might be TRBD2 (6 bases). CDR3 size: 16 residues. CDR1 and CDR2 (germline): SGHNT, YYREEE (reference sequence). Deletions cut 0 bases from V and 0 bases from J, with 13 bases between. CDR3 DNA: TGTGCCAGCAGCTTGGCAGGAGGGGCGGTCTCCTACGAGCAGTACTTC. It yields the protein CASSLAGGAVSYEQYF.

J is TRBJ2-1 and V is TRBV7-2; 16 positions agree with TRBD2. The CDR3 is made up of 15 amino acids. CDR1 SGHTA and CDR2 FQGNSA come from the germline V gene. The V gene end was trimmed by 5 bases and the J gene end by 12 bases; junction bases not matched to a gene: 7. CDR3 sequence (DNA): TGTGCCAGCAGCCCTCCGGGACTAGCGGGAGGGGGGCAGTTCTTC. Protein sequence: CASSPPGLAGGGQFF.

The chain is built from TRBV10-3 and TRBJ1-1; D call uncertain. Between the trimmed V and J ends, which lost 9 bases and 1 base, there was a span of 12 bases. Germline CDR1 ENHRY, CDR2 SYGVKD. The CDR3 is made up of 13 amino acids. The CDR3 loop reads CAIAAGGNTEAFF. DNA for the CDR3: TGTGCCATAGCGGCAGGCGGGAACACTGAAGCTTTCTTT.

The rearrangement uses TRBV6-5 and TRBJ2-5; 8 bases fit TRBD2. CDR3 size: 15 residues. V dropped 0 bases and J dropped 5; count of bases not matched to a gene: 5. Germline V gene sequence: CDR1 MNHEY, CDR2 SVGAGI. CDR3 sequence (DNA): TGTGCCAGCAGTTACTCCGGGGGGGCGCCGGAGACCCAGTACTTC. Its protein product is CASSYSGGAPETQYF.

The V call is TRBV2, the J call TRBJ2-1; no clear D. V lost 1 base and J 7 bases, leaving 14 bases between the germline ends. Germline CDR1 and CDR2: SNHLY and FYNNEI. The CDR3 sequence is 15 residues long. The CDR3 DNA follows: TGTGCCAGCAGTGAAGGCGGCCAGCCTTGGAATGAGCAGTTCTTC. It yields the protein CASSEGGQPWNEQFF.

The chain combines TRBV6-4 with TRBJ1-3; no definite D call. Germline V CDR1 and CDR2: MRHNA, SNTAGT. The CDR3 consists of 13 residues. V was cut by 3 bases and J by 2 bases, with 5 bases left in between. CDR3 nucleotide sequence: TGTGCCAGCAGTGAGGCAGCTGGAAACACCATATATTTT. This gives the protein CASSEAAGNTIYF.